The rows below give T cell receptor beta chains drawn from one sample of a study of Ad26.COV2.S vaccination and SARS-CoV-2 variants. Sequencing used immunoSEQ multiplex PCR; TCRdb keeps in-frame clones, though not all of them. The top ten clones hold 2.5% to 3.5% of a sample with roughly 380,000 clones, roughly 81% of them seen once. The sequenced sample was peripheral blood, obtained in a trial of Ad26.COV2.S vaccine versus placebo. The receptors stem from a person aged 18-60 years who received the Ad26.COV2.S COVID-19 vaccine or a placebo. The CDR3 runs from the conserved cysteine through the conserved F or W. The order of the fields is D gene, V gene, clone size, J gene, CDR3 DNA, CDR3 protein. A D gene is named only where the DNA matches it firmly. Size is stated for part of the rows, as once, few or many counts, or as a class when the clone is expanded.

>TRBD2|TRBV7-2|NA|TRBJ2-1
TGTGCCAGCAGCCGGCTAGACGTGGCGGGAGGCAGCCACAATGAGCAGTTCTTC
CASSRLDVAGGSHNEQFF
>TRBD1|TRBV5-1|NA|TRBJ2-7
TGCGCCAGCAGCTTGGGTACAGGGGGTTTCGACGAGCAGTACTTC
CASSLGTGGFDEQYF
>TRBD1|TRBV4-3|NA|TRBJ1-2
TGCGCCAGCAGCCAGGGGGTGGGGACTGGGACAGGGATCTATGGCTACACCTTC
CASSQGVGTGTGIYGYTF
>TRBD2|TRBV6-1|NA|TRBJ2-3
TGTGCCAGCAGTGAAGCGACGGGGACTAGCGGGAGGGCAAGCACAGATACGCAGTATTTT
CASSEATGTSGRASTDTQYF
>NA|TRBV9|NA|TRBJ1-5
TGTGCCAGCAGCGTAGCGGGGGGAAGCAATCAGCCCCAGCATTTT
CASSVAGGSNQPQHF
>TRBD2|TRBV5-1|NA|TRBJ2-7
TGCGCCAGCAGCTTGGGGATAGGACGGGAGGGCATATACGAGCAGTACTTC
CASSLGIGREGIYEQYF
>NA|TRBV27|NA|TRBJ2-7
TGTGCCAGCAGTCCCTTCAGCCCAACCTACGAGCAGTACTTC
CASSPFSPTYEQYF
>NA|TRBV29-1|once|TRBJ2-7
TGCAGCGTTGACAGGGATAGCTCCTACGAGCAGTACTTC
CSVDRDSSYEQYF
>NA|TRBV6-5|NA|TRBJ1-1
TGTGCCAGCAGTCGCAGTACAGTGAACACTGAAGCTTTCTTT
CASSRSTVNTEAFF
>NA|TRBV7-8|NA|TRBJ2-7
TGTGCCAGCAGCCCAACCCGGCAGGGAGTAGGGGAGCAGTACTTC
CASSPTRQGVGEQYF
>NA|TRBV11-2|NA|TRBJ2-1
TGTGCCAGCAGCCCGTTGGCTGGGCAAACCTACAATGAGCAGTTCTTC
CASSPLAGQTYNEQFF
>TRBD1|TRBV28|NA|TRBJ2-1
TGTGCCAGCAGTTTAGCCGTGACAGGGGACAAGTACAATGAGCAGTTCTTC
CASSLAVTGDKYNEQFF
>TRBD2|TRBV19|NA|TRBJ2-2
TGTGCCAGTAGCCCGGGACTAGCGGGAGAAGCGACGAACACCGGGGAGCTGTTTTTT
CASSPGLAGEATNTGELFF
>NA|TRBV5-6|NA|TRBJ1-6
TGTGCCAGCAGCTTAATGGCAGATAATTCACCCCTCCACTTT
CASSLMADNSPLHF
>TRBD2|TRBV3-1/TRBV3-2|NA|TRBJ2-2
TGTGCCAGCAGCCAAGGCCTAGCGGGAGTAACCGGGGAGCTGTTTTTT
CASSQGLAGVTGELFF
>NA|TRBV7-9|NA|TRBJ2-7
TGTGCCAGCAGCTTAAATGCCCCCTACGAGCAGTACTTC
CASSLNAPYEQYF
>TRBD1|TRBV6-5|NA|TRBJ1-2
TGTGCCAGCAGGCCCCAGGGGGCTTCCGGCTATGGCTACACCTTC
CASRPQGASGYGYTF
>NA|TRBV9|NA|TRBJ1-2
TGTGCCAGCACCCCGGGGGGCACCTTAAACTATGGCTACACCTTC
CASTPGGTLNYGYTF
>TRBD1|TRBV30|NA|TRBJ1-2
TGTGCCTGGAGCCTTGGACAGGGGTCGGGCGGCTACACCTTC
CAWSLGQGSGGYTF
>TRBD2|TRBV11-2|NA|TRBJ2-3
TGTGCCAGCAGCTTAGAAACCCTGAGCAAGCGGGGCGGTACAGATACGCAGTATTTT
CASSLETLSKRGGTDTQYF
>TRBD2|TRBV10-3|NA|TRBJ2-1
TGTGCCACCGAGCGGGAGGGCCGTAATGAGCAGTTCTTC
CATEREGRNEQFF
>TRBD2|TRBV5-5|NA|TRBJ2-1
TGTGCCAGCAGCTTGGCGGGGGGGGCTAGCGGGAGCTACAATGAGCAGTTCTTC
CASSLAGGASGSYNEQFF
>NA|TRBV4-1|NA|TRBJ2-5
TGCGCCAGCAGCCAAGGGCAGTACCAAGAGACCCAGTACTTC
CASSQGQYQETQYF
>NA|TRBV27|NA|TRBJ2-2
TGTGCCAGCAGTTTTTCTGGACAAGGGCTAGAGCTGTTTTTT
CASSFSGQGLELFF
>NA|TRBV24-1|NA|TRBJ2-1
TGTGCCACCAGTGACGGGGGACAGTGGACCTACAATGAGCAGTTCTTC
CATSDGGQWTYNEQFF
>TRBD1|TRBV11-2|NA|TRBJ2-7
TGTGCCAGCAGCTTAGATCTTGGACAGGGGGCCCACGAGCAGTACTTC
CASSLDLGQGAHEQYF
>NA|TRBV6-1|once|TRBJ1-5
TGTGCCAGCAGTGAACGTGCGGGGCTCGCCAATCAGCCCCAGCATTTT
CASSERAGLANQPQHF
>NA|TRBV5-4|NA|TRBJ2-3
TGTGCCAGCAGGCCGGGACCCGAGGGAGATACGCAGTATTTT
CASRPGPEGDTQYF
>TRBD1|TRBV5-6|few|TRBJ2-1
TGTGCCAGCAGCACCCCCCGGGGGACAGGGGACAATGAGCAGTTCTTC
CASSTPRGTGDNEQFF
>TRBD2|TRBV4-3|NA|TRBJ2-3
TGCGCCAGCAGCCAAGACGGGGCGGGGGGGCGGTCAGATACGCAGTATTTT
CASSQDGAGGRSDTQYF
>TRBD1|TRBV6-5|NA|TRBJ1-2
TGTGCCAGCTTTGGGACAGTACGATATGGCTACACCTTC
CASFGTVRYGYTF
>TRBD1|TRBV4-1|NA|TRBJ2-7
TGCGCCAGCAGCCGGACAGGGGAGTCCTACGAGCAGTACTTC
CASSRTGESYEQYF
>TRBD2|TRBV7-2|NA|TRBJ2-1
TGTGCCAGCAGGGTAGCGGGAGGGGTCGATGAGCAGTTCTTC
CASRVAGGVDEQFF
>NA|TRBV28|NA|TRBJ2-7
TGTGCCAGCGCCCCCCCCAATGGGGAGCAGTACTTC
CASAPPNGEQYF
>NA|TRBV5-6|NA|TRBJ1-1
TGTGCCAGCAGCTTGTTGAGTGAAGCTTTCTTT
CASSLLSEAFF
>TRBD2|TRBV7-2|NA|TRBJ2-7
TGTGCCAGCAGCGCCGGACTAGCCAGCTACGAGCAGTACTTC
CASSAGLASYEQYF
>NA|TRBV27|once|TRBJ1-1
TGTGCCAGCAGTCCATACCAGGGGAACACTGAAGCTTTCTTT
CASSPYQGNTEAFF
>NA|TRBV5-1|NA|TRBJ2-5
TGCGCCAGCAGCTTGAAATCGGGGGAGACCCAGTACTTC
CASSLKSGETQYF
>NA|TRBV6-5|NA|TRBJ2-7
TGTGCCAGCAGGGAGAGGGGCAACGAGCAGTACTTC
CASRERGNEQYF
>NA|TRBV3-1/TRBV3-2|NA|TRBJ2-3
TGTGCCAGCAGCCATTACTTGGCCGGGCCGAGCACAGATACGCAGTATTTT
CASSHYLAGPSTDTQYF
>NA|TRBV4-3|NA|TRBJ2-3
TGCGCCAGCAGCCAAGATAGGCCAGTGGCTAGTTATGGAGATACGCAGTATTTT
CASSQDRPVASYGDTQYF
>TRBD2|TRBV7-8|NA|TRBJ2-3
TGTGCCAGCAGCTTAGGGATCACGGGAGGGCCCAGCGAAGATACGCAGTATTTT
CASSLGITGGPSEDTQYF
>NA|TRBV6-1|NA|TRBJ1-1
TGTGCCAGCAGTGAAGATGGCAGTACTGAAGCTTTCTTT
CASSEDGSTEAFF
>NA|TRBV7-2|NA|TRBJ2-3
TGTGCCAGCAGCTTAGCGGTCAGGGCGGCAGATACGCAGTATTTT
CASSLAVRAADTQYF
>NA|TRBV10-3|NA|TRBJ1-2
TGTGCCATCAGTGAGTCACAGGGCGGTGGCTACACCTTC
CAISESQGGGYTF
>TRBD1|TRBV5-1|NA|TRBJ1-2
TGCGCCAGCAGCTCACGGGGACAGGGGGGTCAGAGCTATGGCTACACCTTC
CASSSRGQGGQSYGYTF
>NA|TRBV7-2|NA|TRBJ2-3
TGTGCCAGCGGACGGCACACAGATACGCAGTATTTT
CASGRHTDTQYF
>TRBD1|TRBV4-1|few|TRBJ2-2
TGCGCCAGCAGCCAAGCCCCCCTCGAGACAGGGGCCTACACCGGGGAGCTGTTTTTT
CASSQAPLETGAYTGELFF
>NA|TRBV2|NA|TRBJ1-1
TGTGCCAGCACCCAAGCTTTCTTT
CASTQAFF
>NA|TRBV7-9|NA|TRBJ1-4
TGTGCCAGCAGCCCCGTGGACAGTAAGCTTAATGAAAAACTGTTTTTT
CASSPVDSKLNEKLFF
>TRBD1|TRBV19|NA|TRBJ1-2
TGTGCCATCCTCGGACAGGGAGACTATGGCTACACCTTC
CAILGQGDYGYTF
>NA|TRBV21-1|NA|TRBJ2-2
TGTGCCAGCAGCAAAGCCCAGCGGGCGAACACCGGGGAGCTGTTTTTT
CASSKAQRANTGELFF
>NA|TRBV9|NA|TRBJ2-7
TGTGCCAGCAGCGTAGGTCAGGAGGGCGAGCAGTACTTC
CASSVGQEGEQYF